The next 19 T cell receptor beta chains were all read from a single sample in a study of blood T cells in healthy people across ages. Alongside a J-beta primer mix, a sample-barcoded 5' primer served in a second PCR lasting about 7 to 11 cycles. TCRdb analysed the 5' RACE reads with MiXCR anew, one entry per CDR3 protein. Among hundreds of thousands of distinct CDR3 sequences listed, roughly half were seen once. Sample: blood. The source is a man in his sixties in good health.

The chain combines TRBV12-3 or TRBV12-4 with TRBJ2-1; TRBD2 agrees at 8 bases. J was trimmed by 2 bases and V by 7 bases; bases with no gene match: 4. The CDR3 runs 14 residues. This CDR3 is CASIPGLAYNEQFF. The CDR3 region has the DNA TGTGCCAGCATTCCGGGACTAGCCTACAATGAGCAGTTCTTC.

This rearrangement joins TRBV25-1 to TRBJ2-4; maybe TRBD2 (6 bases). The DNA end lines up better with TRBJ2-7; the J call may be wrong. The length of the CDR3 is 13 residues. Germline V gives CDR1 MGHDK, CDR2 SYGVNS. The CDR3 region is CASSDGEAYEQYF. The DNA of the CDR3 is TGTGCCAGCAGTGACGGGGAGGCCTACGAGCAGTACTTC.

The chain uses TRBV12-3 or TRBV12-4 and TRBJ1-4; D might be TRBD1 (6 bases). The V gene lost 8 bases and the J gene lost 4 bases, with 14 bases spanning the gap. This CDR3 is built from 14 residues. CDR3 in DNA: TGTGCCAGCCGGTTAGGGGGGATTAATGAAAAACTGTTTTTT. Protein sequence: CASRLGGINEKLFF.

The chain carries TRBV7-2 and TRBJ2-2; TRBD1 matches 10 bases. The germline V gene encodes CDR1 SGHTA and CDR2 FQGNSA. This CDR3 has 16 residues. V gave up 2 bases and J gave up 4 bases; unmatched junction bases: 4. CDR3 nucleotide sequence: TGTGCCAGCAGCTTATTGGGACAGGGGCTCACCGGGGAGCTGTTTTTT. This sequence encodes CASSLLGQGLTGELFF. Filled out from reference TRBV7-2 and TRBJ2-2, the complete variable domain reads GAGVSQSPSNKVTEKGKDVELRCDPISGHTALYWYRQSLGQGLEFLIYFQGNSAPDKSGLPSDRFSAERTGGSVSTLTIQRTQQEDSAVYLCASSLLGQGLTGELFFGEGSRLTVL.

The V call is TRBV6-2 or TRBV6-3, the J call TRBJ2-3; no firm D call. Germline V gene lookup returns CDR1 MNHEY and CDR2 SVGEGT. Trimming shortened V by 4 bases and J by 6 bases, and 11 bases separated the two germline ends. The CDR3 contains 13 residues. The CDR3 DNA is TGTGCCAGCAGTTCCGCGGCCTGGGATACGCAGTATTTT. It yields the protein CASSSAAWDTQYF.

The table lists this clonotype with many counts. This rearrangement joins TRBV7-2 to TRBJ2-3; 9 bases align to TRBD2. CDR1 SGHTA and CDR2 FQGNSA come from the germline V gene. V gave up 0 bases and J gave up 1 base; unmatched junction bases: 8. The CDR3 sequence is 18 residues long. DNA of the CDR3: TGTGCCAGCAGCTTAGCCGCTGGGGGCGGGGGGGGCACAGATACGCAGTATTTT. It encodes CASSLAAGGGGGTDTQYF.

In this sample, this clonotype turned up a few times. This chain uses TRBV28 with TRBJ2-5; tentatively, D is TRBD2 (6 bases). V was pared by 6 bases and J by 1 base, with 21 bases between. This CDR3 has 17 amino acids. Germline CDR1 reads MDHEN; CDR2 reads SYDVKM. The CDR3 loop is CASSRTPRGGSQETQYF. In DNA form, the CDR3 reads TGTGCCAGCAGCCGCACCCCTCGTGGAGGGAGCCAAGAGACCCAGTACTTC. Combining the CDR3 with reference TRBV28 and TRBJ2-5 gives the whole variable domain DVKVTQSSRYLVKRTGEKVFLECVQDMDHENMFWYRQDPGLGLRLIYFSYDVKMKEKGDIPEGYSVSREKKERFSLILESASTNQTSMYLCASSRTPRGGSQETQYFGPGTRLLVL.

The rearrangement uses TRBV12-3 or TRBV12-4 and TRBJ2-4; 8 nucleotides agree with TRBD2. The J call is doubtful: the DNA matches TRBJ2-7 better. CDR3 length equals 14 residues. The CDR3 protein is CASSFVAGGHEQYF. The DNA of the CDR3 is TGTGCCAGCAGTTTTGTCGCGGGAGGACACGAGCAGTACTTC.

In nucleotides, the CDR3 is TGTGCCAGCAGTTTAGGGGCTGGAGCGGGAGGGCTTAAGGAGACCCAGTACTTC. Protein product: CASSLGAGAGGLKETQYF. This chain joins TRBV27 and TRBJ2-5; 10 nucleotides align to TRBD2. The CDR3 is made up of 18 amino acids. The V and J ends lost 2 bases and 5 bases, in that order; junction bases with no gene match: 14. The V gene's germline CDR1 is MNHEY and CDR2 SMNVEV (reference sequence).

The chain couples TRBV2 to TRBJ2-3; D remains ambiguous. This CDR3 region has 13 residues. With 5 bases removed from V and 5 bases from J, the gap between germline ends came to 11 bases. CDR1 and CDR2 from the germline V gene are SNHLY and FYNNEI. The CDR3 region has the DNA TGTGCCAGCAGTACCTGGGGAAGAGATACGCAGTATTTT. It is translated as CASSTWGRDTQYF.

This clonotype was picked up a small number of times. The V call is TRBV2, the J call TRBJ2-3, with D perhaps TRBD1 (5 bases). CDR1 and CDR2 (germline): SNHLY, FYNNEI. V was pared by 5 bases and J by 2 bases, with 14 bases between. This CDR3 has 15 residues. The CDR3 protein is CASSTDTSYTDTQYF. CDR3 DNA sequence: TGTGCCAGCAGTACGGACACGAGCTACACAGATACGCAGTATTTT.

This clonotype was counted a few times. This chain connects TRBV11-3 to TRBJ2-7; 7 bases align to TRBD2. Germline assignment: CDR1 SGHNT and CDR2 YENEEA. The CDR3 spans 13 residues. The V gene end was trimmed by 7 bases and the J gene end by 2 bases; junction bases not matched to a gene: 5. The CDR3 here is CASKPSGTYEQYF. CDR3 DNA sequence: TGTGCCAGCAAGCCTAGCGGTACCTACGAGCAGTACTTC.

The chain uses TRBV24-1 and TRBJ2-1, with 7 nucleotides matching TRBD2. The germline V gene encodes CDR1 KGHDR and CDR2 SFDVKD. This CDR3 is built from 16 residues. V shed 4 bases, J shed 1 base, and the junction held 6 bases outside the gene matches. Here the CDR3 DNA reads TGTGCCACCAGTGAACCTGCTAGCGGTTCCTACAATGAGCAGTTCTTC. Protein sequence: CATSEPASGSYNEQFF.

Here the CDR3 DNA reads TGTGCCAGCAGCCTCCGGGACAGGAGCTACAATGAGCAGTTCTTC. Translated: CASSLRDRSYNEQFF. The chain couples TRBV7-8 to TRBJ2-1, with 8 bases identical to TRBD1. This CDR3 comprises 15 residues. Germline lookup yields CDR1 SGHVS and CDR2 FQNEAQ. V was pared by 5 bases and J by 3 bases, with 6 bases of the junction left unmatched.

This clonotype was detected only a few times. The V gene is TRBV28, the J gene TRBJ2-7, with unresolved D. CDR3 length: 15 amino acids. Germline V CDR1 and CDR2: MDHEN, SYDVKM. The ends were cut back, 3 bases at V and 3 bases at J, with 15 bases in the middle. This chain's CDR3 is CASSFREVLLYEQYF. Written as DNA, the CDR3 is TGTGCCAGCAGTTTTAGAGAGGTGCTCCTCTACGAGCAGTACTTC.

This clonotype was found many times. The chain carries TRBV3-1 and TRBJ2-7; no clear D gene. The CDR3 covers 14 residues. CDR1 LGHDT and CDR2 YNNKEL come from the germline V gene (reference sequence). The V end was cut by 1 base, the J end by 7 bases, with 14 bases between. The CDR3, as DNA: TGTGCCAGCAGCCAAGGGCACCTCTACGATGAGCAGTACTTC. Protein: CASSQGHLYDEQYF.

This rearrangement joins TRBV20-1 to TRBJ1-5; 8 nucleotides agree with TRBD1. The germline CDR1 and CDR2 sequences are DFQATT and SNEGSKA (reference sequence). V shed 4 bases, J shed 4 bases, and the junction held 9 bases outside the gene matches. The CDR3 is 15 amino acids. The CDR3 DNA follows: TGCAGTGCTATAGGACAGGGAGTAAGAAATCAGCCCCAGCATTTT. Translation gives CSAIGQGVRNQPQHF.

This clonotype has more than one count but fewer than ten. This chain links TRBV6-5 with TRBJ2-5, with D tentatively TRBD1 (6 bases). This CDR3 contains 15 residues. Per germline, CDR1 MNHEY and CDR2 SVGAGI. Trimming removed 4 bases from V and 2 bases from J, with 14 bases in between. This CDR3 is CASSFWLGTQETQYF. The DNA of the CDR3 is TGTGCCAGCAGTTTCTGGCTGGGGACACAAGAGACCCAGTACTTC.

This chain joins TRBV12-3 or TRBV12-4 and TRBJ1-1; D call uncertain. The CDR3 is 13 amino acids. Trimming took 6 bases from V and 3 from J, leaving 11 bases between them. CDR3 DNA sequence: TGTGCCAGCAGGGTCCCCCTGGACACTGAAGCTTTCTTT. This codes for CASRVPLDTEAFF.